This record covers a single T cell receptor (beta chain). Its antigen is still unknown. This record belongs to a study of T cells after yellow fever vaccination. Findings and limits, study-wide: Post-booster repertoires contained most primary-vaccination clones again (around 97% CD4, around 88% CD8). Faster peaking, at day 5 versus 15, marked a secondary response that was weaker.

The CDR3 is 21 amino acids. The trim removed 1 base at V and 3 bases at J, leaving 14 bases unmatched. TCRdb re-called the 5' RACE reads through MiXCR, storing one row per CDR3 protein. The sample contains 500,000 to 650,000 distinct CDR3 sequences, around 12% of which appear only once. The chain has TRBV12-3 or TRBV12-4 and TRBJ2-1; 14 bases are shared with TRBD2. Material: PBMCs, obtained on the day of the yellow fever booster vaccination. The origin of this receptor is a man aged 30-40 years who received the YFV17D yellow fever vaccine. The CDR3 is CASSLGVWGTSGRWVYNEQFF. The CDR3 region has the DNA TGTGCCAGCAGTTTAGGGGTTTGGGGGACTAGCGGGAGATGGGTCTACAATGAGCAGTTCTTC.